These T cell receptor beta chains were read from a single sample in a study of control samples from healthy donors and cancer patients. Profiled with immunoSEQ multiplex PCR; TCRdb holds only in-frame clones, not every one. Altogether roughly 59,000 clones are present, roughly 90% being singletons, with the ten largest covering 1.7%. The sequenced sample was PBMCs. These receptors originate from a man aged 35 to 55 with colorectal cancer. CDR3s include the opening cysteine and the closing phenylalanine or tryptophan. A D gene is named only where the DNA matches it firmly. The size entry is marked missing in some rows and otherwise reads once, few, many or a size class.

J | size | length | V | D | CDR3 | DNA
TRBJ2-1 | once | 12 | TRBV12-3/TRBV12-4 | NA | CASSFLNNEQFF | TGTGCCAGCAGTTTCCTGAACAATGAGCAGTTCTTC
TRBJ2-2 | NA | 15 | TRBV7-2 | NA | CAEGAGGHNTGELFF | TGTGCCGAGGGGGCGGGGGGCCACAACACCGGGGAGCTGTTTTTT
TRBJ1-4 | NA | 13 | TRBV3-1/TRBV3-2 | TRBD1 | CATGDRGAEKLFF | TGTGCCACCGGGGACAGGGGGGCTGAAAAACTGTTTTTT
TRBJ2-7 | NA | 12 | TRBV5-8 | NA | CASSRDLHEQYF | TGTGCCAGCAGCCGGGACCTCCACGAGCAGTACTTC
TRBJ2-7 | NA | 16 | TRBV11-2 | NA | CASSLDGGVSGYEQYF | TGTGCCAGCAGCTTAGATGGCGGCGTCTCCGGCTACGAGCAGTACTTC
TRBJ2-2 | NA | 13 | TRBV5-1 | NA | CASSRGGAGELFF | TGCGCCAGCAGCCGAGGGGGGGCCGGGGAGCTGTTTTTT
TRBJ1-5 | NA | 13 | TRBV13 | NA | CASSLGAGQPQHF | TGTGCCAGCAGCTTAGGGGCGGGACAGCCCCAGCATTTT
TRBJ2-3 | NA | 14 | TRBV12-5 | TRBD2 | CASGNGLATDTQYF | TGTGCTAGTGGTAACGGACTAGCGACAGATACGCAGTATTTT
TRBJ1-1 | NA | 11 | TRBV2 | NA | CASSEGIQAFF | TGTGCCAGCAGTGAAGGGATTCAAGCTTTCTTT
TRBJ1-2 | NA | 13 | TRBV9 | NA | CASSTGDNYGYTF | TGTGCCAGCAGCACAGGCGATAACTATGGCTACACCTTC
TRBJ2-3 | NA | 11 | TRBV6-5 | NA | CASSRTDTQYF | TGTGCCAGCAGTCGCACAGATACGCAGTATTTT
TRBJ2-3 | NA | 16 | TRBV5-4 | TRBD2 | CASSLGGGAGTDTQYF | TGTGCCAGCAGCTTGGGCGGGGGGGCCGGCACAGATACGCAGTATTTT
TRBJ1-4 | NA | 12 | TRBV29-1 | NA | CSVVGLNEKLFF | TGCAGCGTTGTAGGCCTGAATGAAAAACTGTTTTTT
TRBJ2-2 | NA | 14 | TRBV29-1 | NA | CSFRGGPNTGELFF | TGCAGCTTCCGAGGGGGACCGAACACCGGGGAGCTGTTTTTT
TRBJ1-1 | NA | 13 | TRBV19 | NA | CASSTLMNTEAFF | TGTGCCAGTAGCACACTCATGAACACTGAAGCTTTCTTT
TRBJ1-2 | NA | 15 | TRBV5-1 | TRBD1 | CASRRTGDSNYGYTF | TGCGCCAGCAGAAGGACAGGGGATTCCAACTATGGCTACACCTTC
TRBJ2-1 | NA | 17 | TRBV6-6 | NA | CASSPYTGSSSYNEQFF | TGTGCCAGCAGTCCCTATACCGGGTCTAGCTCCTACAATGAGCAGTTCTTC
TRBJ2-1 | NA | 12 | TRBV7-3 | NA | CASSLIGDEQFF | TGTGCCAGCAGCTTAATTGGGGATGAGCAGTTCTTC
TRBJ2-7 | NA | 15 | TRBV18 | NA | CASSPVTGLGNEQYF | TGTGCCAGCTCACCCGTAACAGGGCTTGGGAACGAGCAGTACTTC
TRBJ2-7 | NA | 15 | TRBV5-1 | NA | CASSLGSEIVHEQYF | TGCGCCAGCAGCTTGGGGTCCGAGATAGTCCACGAGCAGTACTTC
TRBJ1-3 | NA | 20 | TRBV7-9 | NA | CASTPGRGTDDFDSGNTIYF | TGTGCCAGCACCCCGGGGCGGGGGACGGATGACTTCGACTCTGGAAACACCATATATTTT
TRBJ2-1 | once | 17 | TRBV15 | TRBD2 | CATSRTPVGGGNNEQFF | TGTGCCACCAGCAGAACCCCTGTTGGGGGGGGGAACAATGAGCAGTTCTTC
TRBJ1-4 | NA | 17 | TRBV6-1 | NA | CASSDHPNTATNEKLFF | TGTGCCAGCAGTGACCACCCCAACACCGCAACTAATGAAAAACTGTTTTTT
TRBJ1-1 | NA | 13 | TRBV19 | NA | CASSIARGTEAFF | TGTGCCAGTAGTATTGCACGGGGCACTGAAGCTTTCTTT
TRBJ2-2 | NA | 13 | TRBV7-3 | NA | CASSLGGTGELFF | TGTGCCAGCAGCTTAGGGGGCACCGGGGAGCTGTTTTTT
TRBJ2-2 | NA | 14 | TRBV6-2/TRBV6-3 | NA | CASSYSWPPGELFF | TGTGCCAGCAGTTACTCGTGGCCCCCCGGGGAGCTGTTTTTT
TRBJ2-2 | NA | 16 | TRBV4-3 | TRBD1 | CASSPGQGANTGELFF | TGCGCCAGCAGCCCAGGACAGGGGGCTAACACCGGGGAGCTGTTTTTT
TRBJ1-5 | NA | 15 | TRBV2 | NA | CASSEGPYSNQPQHF | TGTGCCAGCAGTGAGGGCCCGTATAGCAATCAGCCCCAGCATTTT
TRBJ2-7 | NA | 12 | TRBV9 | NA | CASSLDSYEQYF | TGTGCCAGCAGCCTCGACTCCTACGAGCAGTACTTC
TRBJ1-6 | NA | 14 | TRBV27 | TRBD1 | CASSPRTGSSPLHF | TGTGCCAGCAGTCCCCGGACAGGGTCTTCACCCCTCCACTTT
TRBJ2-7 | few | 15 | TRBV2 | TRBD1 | CASTEGQGALYEQYF | TGTGCCAGCACCGAGGGGCAGGGGGCACTGTACGAGCAGTACTTC
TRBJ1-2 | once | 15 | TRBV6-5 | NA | CASSYSDQDNYGYTF | TGTGCCAGCAGTTACTCTGACCAGGACAACTATGGCTACACCTTC
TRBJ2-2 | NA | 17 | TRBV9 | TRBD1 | CASSVDLGTGLTGELFF | TGTGCCAGCAGCGTAGACCTCGGGACAGGGTTGACCGGGGAGCTGTTTTTT
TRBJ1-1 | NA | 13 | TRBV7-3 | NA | CASSPTANTEAFF | TGTGCCAGCAGTCCTACAGCGAACACTGAAGCTTTCTTT